A single sample gave rise to the 6 T cell receptor beta chains below, sequenced in a study of patients and donors after allogeneic stem cell transplantation. From the RT-PCR reads, TCRdb called clonotypes with MiXCR, one entry per CDR3 protein. The sample has approximately 200,000 distinct CDR3 sequences; 40% to 45% are singletons. Sequenced input: blood, either unsorted or a sorted T cell fraction (not recorded which). These TCRs come from a human donor who was either an allogeneic HSCT recipient or a stem cell or donor lymphocyte infusion donor (not recorded which). It is not recorded whose cells these are; they may come from a transplant donor.

This clonotype was found a few times. The rearrangement joins TRBV7-2 to TRBJ1-4; 7 bases agree with TRBD1. CDR1 SGHTA and CDR2 FQGNSA come from the germline V gene. CDR3 length: 14 amino acids. The ends lost 7 bases at V and 7 bases at J; junction bases unmatched: 9. This CDR3 reads CASTHRGLGEKLFF. Here the CDR3 DNA reads TGTGCCAGCACCCACAGGGGATTGGGTGAAAAACTGTTTTTT.

J is TRBJ2-5 and V is TRBV15; D might be TRBD2 (5 bases). V shed 1 base and J shed 3 bases, with 9 bases lying between them. Germline V gives CDR1 LNHNV, CDR2 YYDKDF (reference sequence). This CDR3 is built from 14 residues. The CDR3 region has the DNA TGTGCCACCAGCAGAGGGGGAGTTGAAGAGACCCAGTACTTC. Its translation: CATSRGGVEETQYF.

This clonotype was seen once. The DNA of the CDR3 is TGTGCCAGCAGCCCCGCTAGCGCTGAGCAGTTCTTC. This sequence encodes CASSPASAEQFF. The V and J genes are TRBV5-6 and TRBJ2-1; TRBD2 might be the D (6 bases). Trimming took 4 bases from V and 9 from J, leaving 11 bases between them. The CDR3 covers 12 residues. Germline V gene lookup returns CDR1 SGHDT and CDR2 YYEEEE.

This clonotype appeared a few times. This sequence joins TRBV5-1 and TRBJ2-1; D remains ambiguous. The ends were cut back, 4 bases at V and 8 bases at J, with 7 bases in the middle. The germline V gene has CDR1 SGHRS and CDR2 YFSETQ. This CDR3 has 11 residues. Here the CDR3 reads CASSAKDEQFF. CDR3 DNA sequence: TGCGCCAGCAGCGCCAAAGATGAGCAGTTCTTC. The complete variable domain, with remaining parts taken from reference TRBV5-1 and TRBJ2-1, reads KAGVTQTPRYLIKTRGQQVTLSCSPISGHRSVSWYQQTPGQGLQFLFEYFSETQRNKGNFPGRFSGRQFSNSRSEMNVSTLELGDSALYLCASSAKDEQFFGPGTRLTVL.

The chain is built from TRBV10-3 and TRBJ1-1, with no clear D. Germline assignment: CDR1 ENHRY and CDR2 SYGVKD. Trimming removed 4 bases at V and 1 base at J, with 4 bases between. The CDR3 runs to 12 residues. CDR3 nucleotide sequence: TGTGCCATCAGTGGACCGAACACTGAAGCTTTCTTT. It codes for CAISGPNTEAFF.

The gene calls are TRBV15 and TRBJ2-7; 10 bases are a match to TRBD1. This CDR3 has 16 amino acids. The V and J ends lost 2 bases and 1 base, in that order; junction bases with no gene match: 5. Germline V gene data show CDR1 as LNHNV and CDR2 as YYDKDF (reference sequence). The CDR3 nucleotides are TGTGCCACCAGCAGATACCGGGACAGGGGTTCCTACGAGCAGTACTTC. It codes for CATSRYRDRGSYEQYF.